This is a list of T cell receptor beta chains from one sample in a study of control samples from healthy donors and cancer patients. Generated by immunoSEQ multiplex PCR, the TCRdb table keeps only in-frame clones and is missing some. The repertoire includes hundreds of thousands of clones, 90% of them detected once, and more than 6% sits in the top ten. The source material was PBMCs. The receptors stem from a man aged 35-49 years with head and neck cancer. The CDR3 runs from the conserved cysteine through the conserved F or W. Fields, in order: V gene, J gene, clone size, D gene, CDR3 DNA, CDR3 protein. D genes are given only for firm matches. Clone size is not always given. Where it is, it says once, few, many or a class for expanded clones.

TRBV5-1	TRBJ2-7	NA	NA	TGCGCCAGCAGCTTGGCCGGACAGTTCTACGAGCAGTACTTC	CASSLAGQFYEQYF
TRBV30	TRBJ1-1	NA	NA	TGTGCCTGGAGCATACCTCTATTGGTGAACACTGAAGCTTTCTTT	CAWSIPLLVNTEAFF
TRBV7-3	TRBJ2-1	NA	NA	TGTGCCAGCAGCCCTCCCCCAACTAAAGGGGGGAATGAGCAGTTCTTC	CASSPPPTKGGNEQFF
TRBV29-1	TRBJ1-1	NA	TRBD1	TGCAGCGTTGACAGTTTTACAGGGGGTAACACTGAAGCTTTCTTT	CSVDSFTGGNTEAFF
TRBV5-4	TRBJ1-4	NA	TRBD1	TGTGCCAGCAGCCCAGGGACAGGCGTTTCCAGCCTTGAAAAACTGTTTTTT	CASSPGTGVSSLEKLFF
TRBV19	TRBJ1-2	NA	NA	TGTGCCAGTAGTTCTAACCGGGACAATGGCTACACCTTC	CASSSNRDNGYTF
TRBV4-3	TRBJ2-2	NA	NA	TGCGCCAGCAGCCAAGAAAGGGTCACCGGGGAGCTGTTTTTT	CASSQERVTGELFF
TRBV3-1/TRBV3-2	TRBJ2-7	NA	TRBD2	TGTGCCAGCAGCTTACGGACTAGCGGGAGAGGCAACGAGCAGTACTTC	CASSLRTSGRGNEQYF
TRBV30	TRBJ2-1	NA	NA	TGTGCCTGGAGTGGCCTCAGCCTCAATGAGCAGTTCTTC	CAWSGLSLNEQFF
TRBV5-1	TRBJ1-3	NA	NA	TGCGCCAGCAGCCAAAACTCTGGAAACACCATATATTTT	CASSQNSGNTIYF
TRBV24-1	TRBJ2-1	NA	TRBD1	TGTGCCACGGGACAGAGAGGTGGCAATGAGCAGTTCTTC	CATGQRGGNEQFF
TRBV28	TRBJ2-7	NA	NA	TGTGCCAGCAGTTTAGTGGGGGAACTAGACGAGCAGTACTTC	CASSLVGELDEQYF
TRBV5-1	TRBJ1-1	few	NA	TGCGCCAGCAGCCCCCAGATTCGGCAGATGAACACTGAAGCTTTCTTT	CASSPQIRQMNTEAFF
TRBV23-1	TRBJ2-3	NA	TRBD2	TGCGCCAGCCTTATTAGGACTAGCTATGGCACAGATACGCAGTATTTT	CASLIRTSYGTDTQYF
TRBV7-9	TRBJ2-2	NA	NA	TGTGCCAGCAGCTTAGCGGAAGGCGGGGAGCTGTTTTTT	CASSLAEGGELFF
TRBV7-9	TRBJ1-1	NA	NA	TGTGCCAGCAGCCGGGGGATTAACACTGAAGCTTTCTTT	CASSRGINTEAFF
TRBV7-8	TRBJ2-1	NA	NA	TGTGCCAGCAGCTTAGTTACAGCGGGTAAGGGGAATGAGCAGTTCTTC	CASSLVTAGKGNEQFF
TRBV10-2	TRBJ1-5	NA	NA	TGCGCCAGCAGTGACACAGTCAATCAGCCCCAGCATTTT	CASSDTVNQPQHF
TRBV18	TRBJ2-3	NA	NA	TGTGCCAGCTCACCAGGAGCAGATACGCAGTATTTT	CASSPGADTQYF
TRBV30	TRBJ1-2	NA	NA	TGTGCCTGGAGTGGGGTAAGCTGGGCCAATAACTATGGCTACACCTTC	CAWSGVSWANNYGYTF